These T cell receptor beta chains were read from a single sample in a study of OX40 agonist ivuxolimab in advanced cancers. The method was immunoSEQ multiplex PCR; TCRdb's version includes in-frame clones alone and lacks a portion of them. This table has 90,000 to 100,000 clones, about four fifths appearing once. This sample comprised CD4+ or CD8+ T cells sorted from blood, obtained in a trial of the OX40 agonist ivuxolimab. Receptor source: an adult with an advanced solid tumor such as melanoma, head and neck, liver or kidney cancer. CDR3s include the opening cysteine and the closing phenylalanine or tryptophan. D genes are given only for firm matches. The size of a clone is reported for some rows only, either as once, few or many, or as a class for expanded clones.

abundance,d_gene,v_gene,len,j_gene,CDR3aa,CDR3nt
NA,NA,TRBV29-1,12,TRBJ2-1,CSVTRTSNEQFF,TGCAGCGTCACCCGAACTAGTAATGAGCAGTTCTTC
NA,NA,TRBV30,15,TRBJ1-2,CAWSVGLLPNYGYTF,TGTGCCTGGAGTGTAGGGCTCCTACCTAACTATGGCTACACCTTC
NA,TRBD2,TRBV19,16,TRBJ2-3,CASSLPGLAGTDTQYF,TGTGCCAGTAGTCTTCCGGGACTAGCGGGGACAGATACGCAGTATTTT
NA,TRBD1,TRBV2,14,TRBJ2-2,CASRTTGHTGELFF,TGTGCCAGCAGGACGACAGGGCACACCGGGGAGCTGTTTTTT
NA,TRBD2,TRBV4-1,16,TRBJ2-5,CASSWGLAEREETQYF,TGCGCCAGCAGCTGGGGACTAGCGGAACGGGAAGAGACCCAGTACTTC
few,NA,TRBV6-6,12,TRBJ1-3,CASRGSGNTIYF,TGTGCCAGCAGGGGGTCAGGAAACACCATATATTTT
NA,NA,TRBV28,15,TRBJ2-5,CASSLGTAGGETQYF,TGTGCCAGCAGTTTAGGGACGGCAGGGGGGGAGACCCAGTACTTC
NA,TRBD1,TRBV9,15,TRBJ2-7,CASSVEAGGVYEQYF,TGTGCCAGCAGCGTAGAGGCAGGGGGAGTTTACGAGCAGTACTTC
NA,TRBD2,TRBV7-9,14,TRBJ2-5,CASSFRTSGETQYF,TGTGCCAGCAGCTTTCGGACTAGCGGAGAGACCCAGTACTTC
NA,NA,TRBV6-5,14,TRBJ1-1,CASRTGFGDTEAFF,TGTGCCAGCAGGACGGGTTTTGGTGACACTGAAGCTTTCTTT
NA,TRBD1,TRBV28,16,TRBJ1-5,CASNYWKGQGNQPQHF,TGTGCCAGCAACTATTGGAAGGGACAGGGCAACCAGCCCCAGCATTTT